A single sample is the source of the 32 T cell receptor beta chains below, sequenced in a study of T cell responses to AZD1222 COVID-19 vaccine. Assay used: immunoSEQ multiplex PCR; TCRdb lists only in-frame clones, some missing. The sample yields 130,000 to 150,000 clones, about 92% seen once. This specimen was peripheral blood, taken on day 0 of AZD1222 vaccination. The receptors come from an adult in good health.

The sample holds one count of this clone. The chain links TRBV6-5 to TRBJ1-2, with D perhaps TRBD1 (6 bases). CDR3 length: 13 residues. Germline CDR1 and CDR2: MNHEY and SVGAGI. CDR3 residues: CVTGGASNYGYTF. The CDR3 DNA sequence: TGTGTCACGGGGGGGGCATCTAACTATGGCTACACCTTC.

The rearrangement joins TRBV3-1 (or the pseudogene TRBV3-2) to TRBJ2-7; no clear D. The V end lost 1 base, the J end lost 5 bases, and 3 bases lay between the germline ends. CDR3 length: 11 residues. Germline V gene lookup returns CDR1 LGHDT and CDR2 YNNKEL (reference sequence). CDR3 sequence: CASSQVNEQYF. The CDR3 bases are TGTGCCAGCAGCCAAGTGAACGAGCAGTACTTC.

This chain connects TRBV7-2 to TRBJ2-5; 13 positions agree with TRBD2. Germline V gene sequence: CDR1 SGHTA, CDR2 FQGNSA. The CDR3 length is 17 residues. With 4 bases clipped from V and 2 bases from J, the junction kept 7 bases outside the gene matches. DNA of the CDR3: TGTGCCAGCAGCTCGGCGAGGACTAGCGGGAGTCAAGAGACCCAGTACTTC. It specifies CASSSARTSGSQETQYF.

The chain is built from TRBV19 and TRBJ1-6, with D hard to call. V lost 0 bases, J lost 7 bases, and 7 bases lay in between. The CDR3 extends over 14 amino acids. CDR1 LNHDA and CDR2 SQIVND come from the germline V gene (reference sequence). For the CDR3, the DNA is TGTGCCAGTAGTATAGATCTTCCGAATTCACCCCTCCACTTT. It encodes CASSIDLPNSPLHF.

The CDR3, as DNA: TGTGCCAGCAGCTTAGTTGGCGGGAGGCCGAACACCGGGGAGCTGTTTTTT. It specifies CASSLVGGRPNTGELFF. This sequence joins TRBV7-6 and TRBJ2-2; 8 bases fit TRBD2. This CDR3 is 17 amino acids long. V lost 1 base and J lost 0; bases outside the gene matches: 4. The germline V gene has CDR1 SGHVS and CDR2 FNYEAQ.

This CDR3 is CASSRTSGQETQYF. In DNA form, the CDR3 reads TGTGCCAGCAGCCGGACTAGCGGACAAGAGACCCAGTACTTC. The genes are TRBV7-3 and TRBJ2-5, with 10 bases that match TRBD2. V was clipped by 5 bases and J by 2 bases; unmatched bases: 2. CDR3 size: 14 residues. Germline CDR1 and CDR2: SGHTA and FQGTGA.

This chain joins TRBV9 and TRBJ1-1, with 8 bases aligning to TRBD1. The CDR3 is made up of 14 amino acids. With 4 bases clipped from V and 5 bases from J, the junction kept 7 bases outside the gene matches. In germline, CDR1 is SGDLS, CDR2 YYNGEE. CDR3 protein: CASSPGQGRTEAFF. In DNA form, the CDR3 reads TGTGCCAGCAGCCCCGGACAGGGTAGAACTGAAGCTTTCTTT.

The V and J genes are TRBV21-1 and TRBJ1-5. TRBV21-1 corresponds to a pseudogene. This CDR3 is 13 amino acids long. For the CDR3, the DNA is TGTGCCAGCAGCAAAGGTTTAGATCAGCCCCAGCATTTT. The encoded protein is CASSKGLDQPQHF.

This sequence joins TRBV5-4 and TRBJ2-3; TRBD2 agrees at 8 bases. The V gene end was trimmed by 1 base and the J gene end by 4 bases; junction bases not matched to a gene: 2. Germline V lookup: CDR1 SGHNT, CDR2 YYREEE (reference sequence). The CDR3 totals 14 residues. CDR3 sequence reads: CASSLRREADTQYF. The CDR3 bases are TGTGCCAGCAGCTTGAGGCGGGAGGCAGATACGCAGTATTTT.

This clone was found a few times. The J gene is TRBJ1-6, the V gene TRBV3-1 (or the pseudogene TRBV3-2); D might be TRBD1 (6 bases). The CDR3 loop spans 15 amino acids. Germline CDR1 reads LGHDT; CDR2 reads YNNKEL (reference sequence). V lost 4 bases, J lost 7 bases, and 14 bases lay in between. CDR3 region: CASSPLGARNSPLHF. The CDR3 DNA reads TGTGCCAGCAGCCCCCTGGGGGCGAGGAATTCACCCCTCCACTTT.

In this sample, this clone turned up once. The genes are TRBV3-1 (or the pseudogene TRBV3-2) and TRBJ2-6, with TRBD2 matching 11 bases. The CDR3 has 17 amino acids. V trimming: 4 bases; J trimming: 0 bases; junction bases outside the gene matches: 2. Per the germline V gene, CDR1 is LGHDT and CDR2 is YNNKEL (reference sequence). CDR3 sequence: CASSRGLADSGANVLTF. DNA of the CDR3: TGTGCCAGCAGCCGGGGACTAGCGGACTCTGGGGCCAACGTCCTGACTTTC.

The chain joins TRBV5-1 to TRBJ2-7; 8 nucleotides align to TRBD1. The CDR3 has 15 residues. The V and J ends lost 1 base and 4 bases, in that order; junction bases with no gene match: 7. The V gene's germline CDR1 is SGHRS and CDR2 YFSETQ. The DNA of the CDR3 is TGCGCCAGCAGCTTGCGGACAGGGAAAACTTACGAGCAGTACTTC. Translated: CASSLRTGKTYEQYF.

The chain combines TRBV6-5 with TRBJ2-3, with D possibly called TRBD1 or TRBD2 (6 bases each). V was trimmed by 6 bases and J by 2 bases, leaving 12 bases between them. Germline CDR1 MNHEY, CDR2 SVGAGI. The CDR3 runs 14 residues. The CDR3 loop reads CASRLGGNTDTQYF. The CDR3 DNA reads TGTGCCAGCAGGCTGGGGGGCAACACAGATACGCAGTATTTT.

J is TRBJ1-6 and V is TRBV6-5; D possibly corresponds to TRBD1 (6 bases). The CDR3 loop spans 15 amino acids. The germline V and J ends were trimmed by 2 bases and 7 bases, with 12 bases remaining between them. The germline CDR1 and CDR2 sequences are MNHEY and SVGAGI. The CDR3 DNA is TGTGCCAGCAGTTACGCCCGGGGGGCCAATTCACCCCTCCACTTT. This sequence encodes CASSYARGANSPLHF.

This clone appeared a few times. This chain links TRBV29-1 with TRBJ1-4; D gene uncertain. CDR1 is SQVTM, CDR2 ANQGSEA, per germline. This CDR3 has 14 amino acids. Trimming took off 7 bases at V and 0 bases at J, with 12 bases between the two ends. DNA of the CDR3: TGCAGCGGATCCATGATGGCAACTAATGAAAAACTGTTTTTT. Translating it yields CSGSMMATNEKLFF.

The count of this clone is one. The chain is built from TRBV27 and TRBJ1-5, with 9 bases identical to TRBD1. The CDR3 totals 16 residues. In germline, CDR1 is MNHEY, CDR2 SMNVEV (reference sequence). V dropped 5 bases and J dropped 0; count of bases not matched to a gene: 5. The CDR3 DNA follows: TGTGCCAGCAGTGCCGGGACAGGGCCTAGCAATCAGCCCCAGCATTTT. It codes for CASSAGTGPSNQPQHF.

The J gene is TRBJ2-1, the V gene TRBV13; 8 positions match TRBD1. The CDR3 consists of 14 residues. The V and J ends lost 4 bases and 5 bases, in that order; junction bases with no gene match: 4. The germline gives CDR1 PRHDT, CDR2 FYEKMQ (reference sequence). CDR3 nucleotides: TGTGCCAGCAGCTACGGGACAGGAAACAATGAGCAGTTCTTC. Encoded protein: CASSYGTGNNEQFF. Full variable domain (remainder filled in from reference TRBV13 and TRBJ2-1): AAGVIQSPRHLIKEKRETATLKCYPIPRHDTVYWYQQGPGQDPQFLISFYEKMQSDKGSIPDRFSAQQFSDYHSELNMSSLELGDSALYFCASSYGTGNNEQFFGPGTRLTVL.

V usage is TRBV5-1 and J usage is TRBJ2-7; TRBD2 agrees at 11 bases. CDR3 length equals 14 residues. The V gene end was trimmed by 5 bases and the J gene end by 3 bases; junction bases not matched to a gene: 4. The germline CDR1 and CDR2 sequences are SGHRS and YFSETQ. Written as DNA, the CDR3 is TGCGCCAGCAGGGCCGGGACTAGCGGCTACGAGCAGTACTTC. Its protein is CASRAGTSGYEQYF.

This chain uses TRBV9 with TRBJ2-3, with 12 bases matching TRBD2. The CDR3 extends over 18 amino acids. Germline V CDR1 and CDR2: SGDLS, YYNGEE. Unmatched junction bases numbered 10, after V lost 3 bases and J lost 2 bases. CDR3 sequence: CASSALSTSGGITDTQYF. The CDR3 DNA reads TGTGCCAGCAGCGCCCTTTCGACTAGCGGGGGTATCACAGATACGCAGTATTTT.

V gene TRBV30 combines with J gene TRBJ2-2; TRBD1 matches 8 bases. The germline CDR1 and CDR2 sequences are GTSNPN and SVGIG (reference sequence). The length of the CDR3 is 15 residues. Trimming at V came to 0 bases and at J to 1 base, leaving 1 base not matched to a gene. The CDR3 nucleotides are TGTGCCTGGAGTGTAACAGGGGGGAACACCGGGGAGCTGTTTTTT. Its translation is CAWSVTGGNTGELFF. The complete variable domain, with remaining parts taken from reference TRBV30 and TRBJ2-2, reads SQTIHQWPATLVQPVGSPLSLECTVEGTSNPNLYWYRQAAGRGLQLLFYSVGIGQISSEVPQNLSASRPQDRQFILSSKKLLLSDSGFYLCAWSVTGGNTGELFFGEGSRLTVL.

This clone was recorded a few times. This chain's CDR3 is CASSLGGAGDRYEQYF. The CDR3 DNA follows: TGTGCCAGCAGCTTAGGCGGAGCGGGAGATCGGTACGAGCAGTACTTC. The gene calls are TRBV7-9 and TRBJ2-7; 8 bases map to TRBD2. With 1 base clipped from V and 4 bases from J, the junction kept 9 bases outside the gene matches. The CDR3 extends over 16 amino acids. Germline CDR1 SEHNR, CDR2 FQNEAQ (reference sequence).

This clone was detected once. The CDR3 nucleotides are TGTGCCACCAGCAGAGGGGCCGGGGTGGCCTCCTACGAGCAGTACTTC. It yields the protein CATSRGAGVASYEQYF. The rearrangement links TRBV15 to TRBJ2-7; D may be TRBD2 (5 bases). The germline V gene has CDR1 LNHNV and CDR2 YYDKDF (reference sequence). The CDR3 loop spans 16 amino acids. With 1 base removed from V and 0 bases from J, the gap between germline ends came to 13 bases.

The genes are TRBV29-1 and TRBJ1-2, with D hard to call. Germline V lookup: CDR1 SQVTM, CDR2 ANQGSEA. The germline V and J ends were trimmed by 5 bases and 5 bases, with 12 bases remaining between them. The CDR3 length is 12 residues. CDR3 nucleotide sequence: TGCAGCGTTTCCCCCTCTGAATATGGCTACACCTTC. It yields the protein CSVSPSEYGYTF. Full variable domain (outside the CDR3, taken from reference TRBV29-1 and TRBJ1-2): SAVISQKPSRDICQRGTSLTIQCQVDSQVTMMFWYRQQPGQSLTLIATANQGSEATYESGFVIDKFPISRPNLTFSTLTVSNMSPEDSSIYLCSVSPSEYGYTFGSGTRLTVV.

The chain carries TRBV12-3 or TRBV12-4 and TRBJ1-1; D unresolved. The CDR3 length is 11 residues. The germline V and J ends were trimmed by 7 bases and 11 bases, with 14 bases remaining between them. The CDR3 DNA reads TGTGCCAGCACCGAGGGTCTCGCGGCTTTCTTT. This encodes CASTEGLAAFF.

V and J are TRBV19 and TRBJ2-3, with unresolved D. Germline V lookup: CDR1 LNHDA, CDR2 SQIVND (reference sequence). The CDR3 length is 11 residues. The ends were cut back, 5 bases at V and 5 bases at J, with 5 bases in the middle. CDR3 DNA: TGTGCCAGTAGTGAGTTAGATACGCAGTATTTT. Translation: CASSELDTQYF.

This sequence joins TRBV9 and TRBJ1-2; TRBD1 matches 9 bases. Germline V gives CDR1 SGDLS, CDR2 YYNGEE. This CDR3 contains 15 residues. The V and J ends lost 2 bases and 13 bases, in that order; junction bases with no gene match: 15. The CDR3 nucleotides are TGTGCCAGCAGCGTTGAACCGGGACAGGGTTTGTATCGCACCTTC. It translates to CASSVEPGQGLYRTF. Drawing the rest from reference TRBV9 and TRBJ1-2, the complete variable domain is DSGVTQTPKHLITATGQRVTLRCSPRSGDLSVYWYQQSLDQGLQFLIQYYNGEERAKGNILERFSAQQFPDLHSELNLSSLELGDSALYFCASSVEPGQGLYRTFGSGTRLTVV.

CDR3 amino acids: CASSSSTLSLAGQDTQYF. The CDR3 DNA reads TGTGCCAGCAGCTCAAGCACATTAAGCCTAGCGGGTCAGGATACGCAGTATTTT. The chain uses TRBV7-9 and TRBJ2-3, with TRBD2 matching over 8 bases. J gave up 6 bases and V 4 bases, and 18 bases lay outside the gene matches. The CDR3 totals 18 residues. Per germline, CDR1 SEHNR and CDR2 FQNEAQ (reference sequence). Filled out from reference TRBV7-9 and TRBJ2-3, the complete variable domain reads DTGVSQNPRHKITKRGQNVTFRCDPISEHNRLYWYRQTLGQGPEFLTYFQNEAQLEKSRLLSDRFSAERPKGSFSTLEIQRTEQGDSAMYLCASSSSTLSLAGQDTQYFGPGTRLTVL.

This chain uses TRBV7-8 with TRBJ1-2, with D perhaps matching TRBD1 (6 bases). The germline gives CDR1 SGHVS, CDR2 FQNEAQ. V lost 5 bases, J lost 6 bases, and 16 bases lay in between. The CDR3 spans 14 residues. The CDR3 region has the DNA TGTGCCAGCAGCACCCCAGGGGAGGGGAATGGCTACACCTTC. Translating it yields CASSTPGEGNGYTF.

The chain employs TRBV6-5 and TRBJ2-7; 7 nucleotides line up with TRBD1. The trim removed 2 bases at V and 5 bases at J, leaving 9 bases unmatched. CDR1 and CDR2 (germline): MNHEY, SVGAGI. This CDR3 comprises 15 residues. CDR3: CASSYGAGGVNEQYF. The CDR3 DNA reads TGTGCCAGCAGTTACGGGGCAGGGGGAGTCAACGAGCAGTACTTC.

This rearrangement joins TRBV7-9 to TRBJ1-2; D call uncertain. This CDR3 has 14 residues. V was cut by 4 bases and J by 1 base, with 10 bases left in between. CDR1 is SEHNR, CDR2 FQNEAQ, per germline (reference sequence). The DNA of the CDR3 is TGTGCCAGCAGCTCGTTCCAGGTTAACTATGGCTACACCTTC. It yields the protein CASSSFQVNYGYTF.

The CDR3 DNA sequence: TGCGCCAGCAGCGTATTCGACACAGGGGACTATGGCTACACCTTC. Translating it yields CASSVFDTGDYGYTF. This chain connects TRBV5-1 to TRBJ1-2, with 7 nucleotides matching TRBD1. CDR1 is SGHRS, CDR2 YFSETQ, per germline. The CDR3 runs 15 residues. V was clipped by 4 bases and J by 3 bases; unmatched bases: 9.

The rearrangement uses TRBV11-2 and TRBJ1-3; D not resolved. The length of the CDR3 is 13 residues. Germline V gives CDR1 SGHAT, CDR2 FQNNGV. Between the trimmed V and J ends, which lost 5 bases and 6 bases, there was a span of 11 bases. The CDR3 coding sequence is TGTGCCAGCAGCCTGGGTCGTCAAAACACCATATATTTT. Protein: CASSLGRQNTIYF.